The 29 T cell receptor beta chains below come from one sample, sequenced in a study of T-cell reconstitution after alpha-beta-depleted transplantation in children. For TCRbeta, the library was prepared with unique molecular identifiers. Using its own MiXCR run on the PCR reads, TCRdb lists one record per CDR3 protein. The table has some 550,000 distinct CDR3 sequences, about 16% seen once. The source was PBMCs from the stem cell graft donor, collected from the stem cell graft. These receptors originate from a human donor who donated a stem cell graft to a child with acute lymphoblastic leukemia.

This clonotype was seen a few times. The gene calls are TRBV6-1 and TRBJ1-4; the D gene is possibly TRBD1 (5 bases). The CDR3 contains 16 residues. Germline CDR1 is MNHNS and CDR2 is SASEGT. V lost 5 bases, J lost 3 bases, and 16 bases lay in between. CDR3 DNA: TGTGCCAGCAGTCGGCGCGGGGGTATACCTAATGAAAAACTGTTTTTT. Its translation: CASSRRGGIPNEKLFF.

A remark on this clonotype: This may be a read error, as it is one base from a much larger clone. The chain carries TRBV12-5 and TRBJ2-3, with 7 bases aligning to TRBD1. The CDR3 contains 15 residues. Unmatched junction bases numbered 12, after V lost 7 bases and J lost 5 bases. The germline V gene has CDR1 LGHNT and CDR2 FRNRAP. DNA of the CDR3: TGTGCTAGTGCCTCCTCCAGGGGGTTAGGAGATACGCAGTATTTT. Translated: CASASSRGLGDTQYF.

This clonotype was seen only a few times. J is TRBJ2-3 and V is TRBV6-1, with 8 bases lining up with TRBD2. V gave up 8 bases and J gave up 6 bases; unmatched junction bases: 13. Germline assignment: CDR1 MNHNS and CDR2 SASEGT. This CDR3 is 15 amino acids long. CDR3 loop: CASYGLAGPPDTQYF. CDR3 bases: TGTGCCAGCTACGGCCTAGCGGGTCCCCCGGATACGCAGTATTTT.

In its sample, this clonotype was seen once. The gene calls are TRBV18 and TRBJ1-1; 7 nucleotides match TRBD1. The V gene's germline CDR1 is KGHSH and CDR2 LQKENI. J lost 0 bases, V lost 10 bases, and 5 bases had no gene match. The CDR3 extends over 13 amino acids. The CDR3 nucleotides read TGTGCCACCGGGACAGTCATGAACACTGAAGCTTTCTTT. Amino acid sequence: CATGTVMNTEAFF.

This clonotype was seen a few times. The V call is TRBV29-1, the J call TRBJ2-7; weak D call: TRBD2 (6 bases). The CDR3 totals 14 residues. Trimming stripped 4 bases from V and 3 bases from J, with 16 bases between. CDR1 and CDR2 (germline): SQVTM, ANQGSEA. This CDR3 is CSVGGGIKGYEQYF. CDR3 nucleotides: TGCAGCGTTGGTGGGGGGATTAAGGGCTACGAGCAGTACTTC.

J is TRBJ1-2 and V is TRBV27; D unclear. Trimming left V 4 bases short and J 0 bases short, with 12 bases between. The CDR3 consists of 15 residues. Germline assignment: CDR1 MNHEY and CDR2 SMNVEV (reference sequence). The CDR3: CASSSLQFPNYGYTF. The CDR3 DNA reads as TGTGCCAGCAGTTCGTTACAGTTCCCTAACTATGGCTACACCTTC.

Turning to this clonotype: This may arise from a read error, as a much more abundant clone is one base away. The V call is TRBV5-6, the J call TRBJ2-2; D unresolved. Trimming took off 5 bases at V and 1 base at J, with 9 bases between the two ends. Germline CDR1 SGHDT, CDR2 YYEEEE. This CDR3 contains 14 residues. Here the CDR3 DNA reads TGTGCCAGCAGTTCCTGGAGGAACACCGGGGAGCTGTTTTTT. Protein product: CASSSWRNTGELFF.

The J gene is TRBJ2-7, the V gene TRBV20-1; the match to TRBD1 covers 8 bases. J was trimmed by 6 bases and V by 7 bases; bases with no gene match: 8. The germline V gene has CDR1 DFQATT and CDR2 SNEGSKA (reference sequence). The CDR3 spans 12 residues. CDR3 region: CSVGQGTVEQYF. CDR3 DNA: TGCAGTGTTGGACAGGGCACCGTCGAGCAGTACTTC.

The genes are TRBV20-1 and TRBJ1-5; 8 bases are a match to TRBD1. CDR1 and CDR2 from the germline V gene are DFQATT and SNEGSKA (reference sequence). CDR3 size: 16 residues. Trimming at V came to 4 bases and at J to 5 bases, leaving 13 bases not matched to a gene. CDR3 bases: TGCAGTGCTACACTCCGACAGGGGTACGGGGATCAGCCCCAGCATTTT. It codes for CSATLRQGYGDQPQHF.

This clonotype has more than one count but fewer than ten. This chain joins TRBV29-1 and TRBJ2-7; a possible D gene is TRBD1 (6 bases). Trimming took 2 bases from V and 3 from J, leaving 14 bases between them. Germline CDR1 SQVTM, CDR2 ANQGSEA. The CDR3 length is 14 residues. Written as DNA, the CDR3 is TGCAGCGTTGAATGGCCAGGGGACAACTACGAGCAGTACTTC. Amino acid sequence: CSVEWPGDNYEQYF.

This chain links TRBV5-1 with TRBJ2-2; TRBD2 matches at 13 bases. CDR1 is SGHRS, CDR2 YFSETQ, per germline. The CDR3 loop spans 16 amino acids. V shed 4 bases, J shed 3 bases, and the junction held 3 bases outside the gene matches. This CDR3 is CASSPGLAGYTGELFF. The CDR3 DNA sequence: TGCGCCAGCAGCCCGGGACTAGCGGGGTACACCGGGGAGCTGTTTTTT.

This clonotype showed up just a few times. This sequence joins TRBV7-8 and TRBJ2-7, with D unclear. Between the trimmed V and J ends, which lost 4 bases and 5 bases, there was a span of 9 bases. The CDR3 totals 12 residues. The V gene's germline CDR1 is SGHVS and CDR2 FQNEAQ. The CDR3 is CASSWIVHEQYF. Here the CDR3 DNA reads TGTGCCAGCAGCTGGATAGTCCACGAGCAGTACTTC.

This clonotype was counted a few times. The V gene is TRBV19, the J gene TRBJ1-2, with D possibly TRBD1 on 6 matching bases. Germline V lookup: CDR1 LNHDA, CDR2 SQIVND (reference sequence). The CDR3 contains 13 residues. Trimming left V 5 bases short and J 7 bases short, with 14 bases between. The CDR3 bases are TGTGCCAGTAGTCCCGGGGGGGCTACTGGCTACACCTTC. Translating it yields CASSPGGATGYTF.

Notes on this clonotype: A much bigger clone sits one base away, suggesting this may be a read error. The CDR3 loop reads CASSLNPFFYELYF. Here the CDR3 DNA reads TGCGCCAGCAGCTTGAACCCTTTTTTTTACGAGCTGTACTTC. The chain has TRBV5-1 and TRBJ2-7; D remains unclear. CDR1 is SGHRS and CDR2 is YFSETQ in the germline V gene. The CDR3 sequence is 14 residues long.

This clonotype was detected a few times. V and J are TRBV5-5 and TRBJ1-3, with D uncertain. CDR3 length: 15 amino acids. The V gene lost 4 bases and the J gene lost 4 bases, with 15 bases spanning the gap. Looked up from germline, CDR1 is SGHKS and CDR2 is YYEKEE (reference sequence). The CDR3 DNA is TGTGCCAGCAGCAACACCGTTCCCGCCGGAAACACCATATATTTT. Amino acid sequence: CASSNTVPAGNTIYF.

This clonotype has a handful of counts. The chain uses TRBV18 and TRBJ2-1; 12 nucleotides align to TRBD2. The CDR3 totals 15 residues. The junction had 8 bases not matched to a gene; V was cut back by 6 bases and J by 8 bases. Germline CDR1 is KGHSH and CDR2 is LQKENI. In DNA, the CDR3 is TGTGCCAGCTCGCCTACTAGCGGGAGGTTAGATGAGCAGTTCTTC. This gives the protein CASSPTSGRLDEQFF.

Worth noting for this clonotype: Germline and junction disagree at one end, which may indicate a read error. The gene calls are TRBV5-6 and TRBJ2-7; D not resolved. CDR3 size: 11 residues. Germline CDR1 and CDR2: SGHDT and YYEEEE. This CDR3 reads CASSFSYDQYF. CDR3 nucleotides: TGTGCCAGCAGCTTCTCCTACGACCAGTACTTC.

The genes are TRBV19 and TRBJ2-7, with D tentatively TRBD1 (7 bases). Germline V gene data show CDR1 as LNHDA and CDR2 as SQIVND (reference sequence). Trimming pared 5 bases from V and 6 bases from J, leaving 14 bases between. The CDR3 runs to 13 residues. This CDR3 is CASSPQQGGEQYF. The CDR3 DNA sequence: TGTGCCAGTAGTCCCCAGCAGGGGGGCGAGCAGTACTTC.

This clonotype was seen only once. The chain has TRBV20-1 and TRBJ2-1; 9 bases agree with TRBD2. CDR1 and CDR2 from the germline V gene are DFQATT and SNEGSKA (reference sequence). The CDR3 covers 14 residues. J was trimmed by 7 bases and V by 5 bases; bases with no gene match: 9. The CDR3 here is CSARGGLAFNEQFF. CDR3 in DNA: TGCAGTGCTCGAGGAGGACTAGCGTTTAATGAGCAGTTCTTC.

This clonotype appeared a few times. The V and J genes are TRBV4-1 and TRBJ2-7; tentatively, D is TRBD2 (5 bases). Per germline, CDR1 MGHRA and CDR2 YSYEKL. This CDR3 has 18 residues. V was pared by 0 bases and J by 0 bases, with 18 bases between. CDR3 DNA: TGCGCCAGCAGCCAAGATCCCCCGGAGCTAGCTGGCTCCTACGAGCAGTACTTC. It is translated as CASSQDPPELAGSYEQYF.

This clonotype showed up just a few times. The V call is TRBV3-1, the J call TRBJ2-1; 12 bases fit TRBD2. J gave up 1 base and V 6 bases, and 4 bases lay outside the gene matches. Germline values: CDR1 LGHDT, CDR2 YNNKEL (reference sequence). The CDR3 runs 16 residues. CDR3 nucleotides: TGTGCCAGCAGTTTAACTAGCGGGGGGTCCTACAATGAGCAGTTCTTC. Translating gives CASSLTSGGSYNEQFF.

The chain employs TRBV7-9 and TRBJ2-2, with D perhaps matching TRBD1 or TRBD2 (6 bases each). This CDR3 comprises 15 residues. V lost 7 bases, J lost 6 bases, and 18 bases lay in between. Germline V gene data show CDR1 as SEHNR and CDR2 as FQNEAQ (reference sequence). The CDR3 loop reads CASTTGTGSPGELFF. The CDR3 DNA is TGTGCCAGCACAACAGGGACTGGTAGTCCCGGGGAGCTGTTTTTT.

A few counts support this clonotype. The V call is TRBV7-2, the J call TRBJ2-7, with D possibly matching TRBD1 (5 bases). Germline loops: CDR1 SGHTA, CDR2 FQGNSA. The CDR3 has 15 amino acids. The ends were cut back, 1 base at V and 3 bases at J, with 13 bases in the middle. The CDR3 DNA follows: TGTGCCAGCAGCTTAGGGGGCCAGGGTCTCTACGAGCAGTACTTC. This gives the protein CASSLGGQGLYEQYF.

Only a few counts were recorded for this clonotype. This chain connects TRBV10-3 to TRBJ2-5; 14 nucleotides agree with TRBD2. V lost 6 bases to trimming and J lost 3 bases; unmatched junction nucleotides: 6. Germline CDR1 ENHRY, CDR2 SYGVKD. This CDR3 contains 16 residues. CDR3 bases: TGTGCCATCAGCGCCCCGGGACTAGCGGGAGAAGAGACCCAGTACTTC. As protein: CAISAPGLAGEETQYF.

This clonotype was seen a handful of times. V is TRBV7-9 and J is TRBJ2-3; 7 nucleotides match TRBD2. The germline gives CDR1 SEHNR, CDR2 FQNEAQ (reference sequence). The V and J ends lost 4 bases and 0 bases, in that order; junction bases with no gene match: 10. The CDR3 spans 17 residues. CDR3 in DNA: TGTGCCAGCAGCTCCGTTTATAGCGGGCCTAGCACAGATACGCAGTATTTT. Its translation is CASSSVYSGPSTDTQYF.

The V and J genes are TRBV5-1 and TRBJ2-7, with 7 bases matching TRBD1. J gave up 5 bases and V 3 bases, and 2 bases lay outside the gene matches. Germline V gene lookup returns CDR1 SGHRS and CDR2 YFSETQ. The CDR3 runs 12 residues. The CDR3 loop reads CASSSQGDEQYF. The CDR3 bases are TGCGCCAGCAGCTCCCAGGGGGACGAGCAGTACTTC.

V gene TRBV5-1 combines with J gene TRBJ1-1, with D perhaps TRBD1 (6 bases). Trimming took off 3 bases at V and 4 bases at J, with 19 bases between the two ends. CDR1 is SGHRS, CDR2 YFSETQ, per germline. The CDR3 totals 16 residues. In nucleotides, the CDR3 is TGCGCCAGCAGCTCCCATAGACAGGTGACGGCCACTGAAGCTTTCTTT. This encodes CASSSHRQVTATEAFF.

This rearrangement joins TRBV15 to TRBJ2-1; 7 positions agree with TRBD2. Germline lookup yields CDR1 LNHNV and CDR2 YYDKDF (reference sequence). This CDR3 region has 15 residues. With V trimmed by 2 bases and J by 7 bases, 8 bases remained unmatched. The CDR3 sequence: CATSRSKGRENEQFF. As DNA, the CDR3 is TGTGCCACCAGCAGATCGAAAGGGCGGGAGAATGAGCAGTTCTTC.

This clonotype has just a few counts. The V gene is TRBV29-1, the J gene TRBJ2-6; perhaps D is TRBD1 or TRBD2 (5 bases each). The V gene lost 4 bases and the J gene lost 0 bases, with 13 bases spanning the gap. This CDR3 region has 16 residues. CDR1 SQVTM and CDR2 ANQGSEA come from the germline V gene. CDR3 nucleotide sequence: TGCAGCGTTGTTGGGGACGACTTCTCTGGGGCCAACGTCCTGACTTTC. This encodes CSVVGDDFSGANVLTF.